In its sample, the clone carrying this T cell receptor (beta chain) was seen a few times. The target antigen is unknown. The sample is drawn from a study of T-cell reconstitution after alpha-beta-depleted transplantation in children. Study findings and constraints: About two months after transplant, alpha-beta T cells reportedly came from several hundred expanded graft clones. At the one-year point after transplant, T-cell counts and TCRbeta diversity were found to come mostly from T cells that had been newly produced. The high TCRbeta diversity at day 60 in some patients came from surviving recipient T cells and thymic progenitors.

This CDR3 comprises 14 residues. Germline V gene sequence: CDR1 SQVTM, CDR2 ANQGSEA. Trimming cost V 2 bases and J 1 base, with 10 bases left between them. As it was prepared, the TCRbeta library received unique molecular identifiers. TCRdb used MiXCR to reprocess the PCR reads, holding one entry per CDR3 protein. The profile covers 500,000 to 750,000 distinct CDR3 sequences, with 25% to 30% appearing a single time and about a third taken by the ten largest. This TCR derives from a boy under two years old with Wiskott-Aldrich syndrome, due to receive a stem cell transplant. This chain connects TRBV29-1 to TRBJ2-3; D is perhaps TRBD1 (5 bases). Sequences were derived from PBMCs, sampled before TCRalphabeta/CD19-depleted stem cell transplant. The CDR3 DNA is TGCAGCGTTGAAAGGGGCGTCGGCACAGATACGCAGTATTTT. Its translation is CSVERGVGTDTQYF.